The 22 T cell receptor beta chains reported below all come from one sample, sequenced in a study of T cell responses to AZD1222 COVID-19 vaccine. Data came from immunoSEQ multiplex PCR; TCRdb stores just in-frame clones and leaves some out. The data show over 100,000 clones, around nine tenths seen once. Material: peripheral blood, obtained on day 0 of AZD1222 vaccination. These receptors all come from an adult in good health.

The rearrangement links TRBV6-5 to TRBJ2-7; TRBD2 is a possible D gene (6 bases). V lost 6 bases to trimming and J lost 3 bases, with 15 bases between them. The germline V gene has CDR1 MNHEY and CDR2 SVGAGI. The CDR3 is 14 residues long. The DNA of the CDR3 is TGTGCCAGCAGCACCGGGGGAAGAATCTACGAGCAGTACTTC. This codes for CASSTGGRIYEQYF.

The CDR3 region is CASSWGTYQPQHF. CDR3 bases: TGTGCCAGCAGCTGGGGCACCTATCAGCCCCAGCATTTT. The chain employs TRBV28 and TRBJ1-5; the D gene is possibly TRBD1 (5 bases). Between the trimmed V and J ends, which lost 6 bases and 5 bases, there was a span of 11 bases. The CDR3 runs to 13 residues. The V gene's germline CDR1 is MDHEN and CDR2 SYDVKM.

This clone has just a few counts. V usage is TRBV27 and J usage is TRBJ2-7; 10 bases match TRBD1. Germline trimming cut 6 bases from V and 2 bases from J; bases unmatched to any gene: 4. The length of the CDR3 is 14 residues. CDR1 is MNHEY, CDR2 SMNVEV, per germline (reference sequence). The CDR3 coding sequence is TGTGCCAGCAGACGACAGGGGGCCACCTACGAGCAGTACTTC. This sequence encodes CASRRQGATYEQYF.

The chain couples TRBV6-5 to TRBJ2-5; 11 positions match TRBD2. Germline V CDR1 and CDR2: MNHEY, SVGAGI. This CDR3 region has 14 residues. Trimming removed 5 bases from V and 4 bases from J; junction bases left unmatched: 3. CDR3 loop: CASSRGLAVETQYF. The CDR3 nucleotides read TGTGCCAGCAGTCGGGGACTAGCGGTAGAGACCCAGTACTTC.

The rearrangement links TRBV5-1 to TRBJ2-1; 8 bases line up with TRBD1. The germline V gene encodes CDR1 SGHRS and CDR2 YFSETQ. V was pared by 5 bases and J by 2 bases, with 3 bases of the junction left unmatched. CDR3 length: 14 residues. This CDR3 reads CASSWGQAYNEQFF. The CDR3 nucleotides are TGCGCCAGCAGTTGGGGACAGGCCTACAATGAGCAGTTCTTC. The entire variable domain, with the rest obtained from reference TRBV5-1 and TRBJ2-1, is as follows: KAGVTQTPRYLIKTRGQQVTLSCSPISGHRSVSWYQQTPGQGLQFLFEYFSETQRNKGNFPGRFSGRQFSNSRSEMNVSTLELGDSALYLCASSWGQAYNEQFFGPGTRLTVL.

The CDR3 DNA reads TGTGCCATCAGTCTGACGTACCGGGACAGGGGATCCGAGCAGTACTTC. This translates into CAISLTYRDRGSEQYF. This chain links TRBV10-3 with TRBJ2-7, with 10 bases fitting TRBD1. The V gene's germline CDR1 is ENHRY and CDR2 SYGVKD. This CDR3 spans 16 amino acids. V gave up 5 bases and J gave up 6 bases; unmatched junction bases: 13.

This chain joins TRBV19 and TRBJ1-1; 12 bases are shared with TRBD1. The length of the CDR3 is 15 residues. V trimming: 4 bases; J trimming: 5 bases; junction bases outside the gene matches: 5. The germline V gene encodes CDR1 LNHDA and CDR2 SQIVND (reference sequence). The DNA for the CDR3 is TGTGCCAGTAGTAGGGGACAGGGGGCGGGGACTGAAGCTTTCTTT. This encodes CASSRGQGAGTEAFF.

J is TRBJ1-3 and V is TRBV15; D gene unclear. Looked up from germline, CDR1 is LNHNV and CDR2 is YYDKDF (reference sequence). V shed 0 bases and J shed 7 bases, with 4 bases lying between them. This CDR3 contains 12 residues. CDR3 nucleotides: TGTGCCACCAGCAGAGATAGGAACACCATATATTTT. Translation: CATSRDRNTIYF.

The J gene is TRBJ2-3, the V gene TRBV28; D possibly corresponds to TRBD2 (6 bases). Trimming took off 2 bases at V and 10 bases at J, with 16 bases between the two ends. Per the germline V gene, CDR1 is MDHEN and CDR2 is SYDVKM. The CDR3 is 14 residues long. The CDR3 protein is CASSLPTSSFAQYF. DNA of the CDR3: TGTGCCAGCAGTTTACCGACTAGTTCCTTTGCGCAGTATTTT.

The genes are TRBV18 and TRBJ1-2; tentative D call: TRBD1 (5 bases). Germline V gene data show CDR1 as KGHSH and CDR2 as LQKENI. V was shortened by 3 bases and J by 2 bases, with 16 bases between the two germline ends. The CDR3 totals 16 residues. CDR3 in amino acids: CASSPEGRSVNYGYTF. CDR3 DNA sequence: TGTGCCAGCTCACCCGAGGGGCGGTCAGTGAACTATGGCTACACCTTC.

The chain links TRBV20-1 to TRBJ2-1, with no clear D. The germline V and J ends were trimmed by 3 bases and 2 bases, with 11 bases remaining between them. The germline V gene encodes CDR1 DFQATT and CDR2 SNEGSKA (reference sequence). The CDR3 has 14 amino acids. Written as DNA, the CDR3 is TGCAGTGCTAGTAACGGGCCTACCTACAATGAGCAGTTCTTC. It codes for CSASNGPTYNEQFF.

V is TRBV7-3 and J is TRBJ1-2; no clear D gene. Germline CDR1 SGHTA, CDR2 FQGTGA. Trimming took 5 bases from V and 6 from J, leaving 13 bases between them. The CDR3 runs 13 residues. The CDR3 reads CASSKTAADGYTF. The DNA for the CDR3 is TGTGCCAGCAGCAAGACCGCCGCTGATGGCTACACCTTC.

This clone was observed once. The genes are TRBV6-2 or TRBV6-3 and TRBJ2-1; 7 bases agree with TRBD1. Looked up from germline, CDR1 is MNHEY and CDR2 is SVGEGT. Trimming cost V 4 bases and J 4 bases; bases outside gene matches: 10. There are 16 residues in the CDR3. CDR3 sequence: CASSSYGQEVYNEQFF. CDR3 nucleotide sequence: TGTGCCAGCAGTTCCTATGGACAGGAGGTTTACAATGAGCAGTTCTTC.

The V gene is TRBV3-1 (or the pseudogene TRBV3-2), the J gene TRBJ2-1; D remains ambiguous. The ends were cut back, 4 bases at V and 7 bases at J, with 8 bases in the middle. The CDR3 loop spans 12 amino acids. Germline loops: CDR1 LGHDT, CDR2 YNNKEL (reference sequence). CDR3 amino acids: CASSPTGNEQFF. CDR3 DNA sequence: TGTGCCAGCAGCCCGACTGGAAATGAGCAGTTCTTC.

This clone was counted many times. The V call is TRBV28, the J call TRBJ2-7, with no clear D. The CDR3 spans 13 residues. The germline CDR1 and CDR2 sequences are MDHEN and SYDVKM. V was cut by 1 base and J by 3 bases, with 7 bases left in between. CDR3 bases: TGTGCCAGCAGTTTATCCTTAGGCTACGAGCAGTACTTC. This gives the protein CASSLSLGYEQYF.

This chain connects TRBV5-1 to TRBJ1-3; D unresolved. Trimming removed 1 base at V and 0 bases at J, with 11 bases between. The CDR3 covers 16 residues. CDR1 is SGHRS and CDR2 is YFSETQ in the germline V gene. The CDR3 reads CASSLTGEGSGNTIYF. The CDR3 DNA follows: TGCGCCAGCAGCTTGACCGGGGAGGGCTCTGGAAACACCATATATTTT.

This sequence joins TRBV19 and TRBJ2-2; 8 nucleotides align to TRBD1. The CDR3 length is 16 residues. Trimming took 11 bases from V and 1 from J; bases not matched to a gene: 12. CDR1 and CDR2 (germline): LNHDA, SQIVND (reference sequence). The CDR3, as DNA: TGTGCCGCCAAACCGACAGGGGAGGTGAACACCGGGGAGCTGTTTTTT. It yields the protein CAAKPTGEVNTGELFF.

This rearrangement joins TRBV5-1 to TRBJ1-5; TRBD1 is a possible D gene (6 bases). Germline CDR1 reads SGHRS; CDR2 reads YFSETQ. Trimming removed 0 bases at V and 4 bases at J, with 11 bases between. The CDR3 has 15 residues. The CDR3 DNA sequence: TGCGCCAGCAGCTTGGTCGGACAGCCAAATCAGCCCCAGCATTTT. The encoded protein is CASSLVGQPNQPQHF. Full variable domain (rest looked up from reference TRBV5-1 and TRBJ1-5): KAGVTQTPRYLIKTRGQQVTLSCSPISGHRSVSWYQQTPGQGLQFLFEYFSETQRNKGNFPGRFSGRQFSNSRSEMNVSTLELGDSALYLCASSLVGQPNQPQHFGDGTRLSIL.

The J gene is TRBJ1-2, the V gene TRBV10-2; maybe TRBD1 (5 bases). The V end lost 6 bases, the J end lost 8 bases, and 13 bases lay between the germline ends. The CDR3 spans 12 residues. Germline V gene sequence: CDR1 WSHSY, CDR2 SAAADI. CDR3 amino acids: CASSSSGIGYTF. The CDR3 DNA sequence: TGCGCCAGCAGCTCGTCAGGGATCGGCTACACCTTC.

The V call is TRBV7-2, the J call TRBJ1-6; unclear D gene. This CDR3 is 15 amino acids long. The V gene's germline CDR1 is SGHTA and CDR2 FQGNSA. Between the trimmed V and J ends, which lost 1 base and 10 bases, there was a span of 14 bases. DNA for the CDR3: TGTGCCAGCAGCTTAGGTGGGATGGTCGAATCACCCCTCCACTTT. Translated, it gives CASSLGGMVESPLHF.

This chain links TRBV20-1 with TRBJ2-3; TRBD2 is a possible D gene (6 bases). The CDR3 length is 15 residues. Trimming left V 3 bases short and J 6 bases short, with 19 bases between. In germline, CDR1 is DFQATT, CDR2 SNEGSKA (reference sequence). CDR3 nucleotide sequence: TGCAGTGCTAGTAATTTCCGGGGAGGCCCTGATACGCAGTATTTT. Encoded protein: CSASNFRGGPDTQYF.

This chain joins TRBV11-1 and TRBJ2-5; possible D gene TRBD2, 5 bases. Germline V gene lookup returns CDR1 SGHAT and CDR2 FQDESV (reference sequence). This CDR3 contains 13 residues. V was pared by 4 bases and J by 5 bases, with 11 bases between. DNA for the CDR3: TGTGCCAGCAGCTGGGAGCGGCGGGAGACCCAGTACTTC. Encoded protein: CASSWERRETQYF.